The present entry profiles one T cell receptor beta chain with its context. The antigen it binds to is not known. No base-level quality is on record; no much larger clone is a single base apart. The source of the sample is a study of T cell responses to AZD1222 COVID-19 vaccine (dated by TCRdb to the early 2020s). Turning to the overall study: AZD1222 recipients with second doses at about 4 weeks or about 12 weeks were pooled, because spike-specific TCR depth and breadth did not differ between schedules. TCR sequencing covered fewer than 250 trial participants: 200 to 210 given two doses of AZD1222 and 26 given two doses of MenACWY control vaccine. Trial participants were enrolled by age into subgroups of 18-55, 56-69 and 70-plus years, and roughly 160, 29 and 62 TCR-sequenced participants, respectively, were included in these subgroups. Findings and caveats that apply to the study as a whole: The whole spike protein was spanned by vaccine-associated CD4 TCRs, and dominant responses were seen in regions 160-218 and 743-854. Spike-specific TCR breadth and depth rose significantly after two AZD1222 doses compared with day 0 and with MenACWY recipients. Because no day 14 peak-response samples were available, the repertoires could be characterized only after the peak T cell response. Most participants were white British and females outnumbered males, and the authors suggested that clonal diversity may have been underestimated. The 56-69-year group was small, and its depth increase did not reach significance, likely because of low power. Reportedly, close to half of the unique spike-specific TCRs recognized epitopes lying outside the regions that are mutated in the B.1.351 and B.1.1.7 variants. Conclusions about previously exposed vaccinees are limited because only 6 or 7 AZD1222 recipients were SARS-CoV-2 seropositive at baseline.

Per the germline V gene, SGHTA is the CDR1 and FQGNSA is the CDR2. V gives up 1 base and J gives up 4 bases, and the segment between their germline ends measures 11 bases. The CDR3 goes from the cysteine to the phenylalanine over 16 residues. Only the CDR3 region is kept as DNA, spanning 48 bases read in frame from base 1. The CDR3 regions of human TCRbeta chains were analyzed by immunosequencing. In the paper's pipeline: Repertoire TCRs were checked for matches against a reference library of SARS-CoV-2-specific TCRs that had been generated using the MIRA antigen-specificity platform. Breadth was defined as the fraction of unique TCRs that were SARS-CoV-2-associated. Depth was defined as the fraction of total T cells that were SARS-CoV-2-associated. Using the MIRA data, each spike-specific TCR was mapped to the spike region that the TCR reacts to and placed in a CD4 or CD8 class. Log10-transformed breadth and depth values were compared by one-way ANOVA with Sidak's multiple comparisons tests. TCRdb took over this immuneACCESS table, retaining in-frame rearrangements with V and J assigned. Such tables are incomplete; in checked studies, under half of the missing clones stem from an unresolved V gene, and the remainder is unexplained. From that table come the V and J calls and clone size; the DNA was used to work out D and trimming. This sample comprises approximately 130,000 clones, 90% of them detected only once. The leading ten clones occupy 6% to 9% of the sample.

The time point label, read with the paper, signifies: baseline before first vaccination. The vaccinee samples were drawn from two UK trials, COV001 and COV002, one of which was a single-blind randomized controlled phase 2/3 trial testing AZD1222 (ChAdOx1 nCoV-19) in healthy adults. For TCRbeta chain sequencing, PBMC samples were collected from trial participants at day 0 and at day 28 after the second dose. The sequence was collected from an adult in good health. Here the chain combines TRBV7-2 and TRBJ1-6; 6 matching bases give a weak D call of TRBD1. This material consisted of peripheral blood, taken on day 0 of AZD1222 vaccination. The sequence in DNA is TGTGCCAGCAGCTTAGGAGGGGGTTATTATAATTCACCCCTCCACTTT. This is translated as CASSLGGGYYNSPLHF.